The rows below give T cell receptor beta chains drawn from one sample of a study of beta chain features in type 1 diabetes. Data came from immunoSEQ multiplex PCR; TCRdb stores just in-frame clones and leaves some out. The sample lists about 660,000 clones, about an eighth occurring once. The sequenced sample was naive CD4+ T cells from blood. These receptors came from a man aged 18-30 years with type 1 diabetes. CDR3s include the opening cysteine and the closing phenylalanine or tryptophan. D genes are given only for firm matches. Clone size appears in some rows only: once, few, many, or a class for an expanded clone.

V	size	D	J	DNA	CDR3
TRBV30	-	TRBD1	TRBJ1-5	TGTGCCTGGAGCGGACAGGGGAATCAGCCCCAGCATTTT	CAWSGQGNQPQHF
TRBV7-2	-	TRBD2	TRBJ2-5	TGTGCCAGCAGCTTGTCGACTAGCGGGAGCCAAGAGACCCAGTACTTC	CASSLSTSGSQETQYF
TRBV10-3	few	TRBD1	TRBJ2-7	TGTGCCATCAGCAAACAGGGGGACAATTACGAGCAGTACTTC	CAISKQGDNYEQYF
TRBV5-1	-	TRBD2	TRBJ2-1	TGCGCCAGCAGCTTGGCCGGGATAGCGGGAGGTTGGGAGCAGTTCTTC	CASSLAGIAGGWEQFF
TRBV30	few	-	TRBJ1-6	TGTGCCTGGAGTGTACGGGGTCAGGGTTATTCACCCCTCCACTTT	CAWSVRGQGYSPLHF
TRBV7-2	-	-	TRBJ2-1	TGTGCCAGCAGCGTGGGAATCCAAGGGTTCTTC	CASSVGIQGFF
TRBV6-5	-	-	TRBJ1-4	TGTGCCAGCAGTTACTCGAATTCTATTGGGGAAAAACTGTTTTTT	CASSYSNSIGEKLFF
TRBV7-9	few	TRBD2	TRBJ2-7	TGTGCCAGCGCCTCGGGGGGGGCACAGATCTACGAGCAGTACTTC	CASASGGAQIYEQYF
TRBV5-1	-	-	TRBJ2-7	TGCGCCAGCAGCTCCATGGGGCAGAGCACCTACGAGCAGTACTTC	CASSSMGQSTYEQYF
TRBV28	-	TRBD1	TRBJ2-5	TGTGCCAGCAGTTTGTCGGACAGGGAAGAGACCCAGTACTTC	CASSLSDREETQYF
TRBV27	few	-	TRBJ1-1	TGTGCCAGCAGTCCGCTCGACAGCCACGCGGCTGGGGCTTTCTTT	CASSPLDSHAAGAFF
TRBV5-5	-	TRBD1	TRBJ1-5	TGTGCCAGCAGCTCACGACAGGGGGATCAGCCCCAGCATTTT	CASSSRQGDQPQHF
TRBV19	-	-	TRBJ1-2	TGTGCCAGTAGTACCCCTCGGGGGGGAGAATATGGCTACACCTTC	CASSTPRGGEYGYTF
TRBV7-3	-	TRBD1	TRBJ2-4	TGTGCCAGCAGCCGAGACAGGGCGGACATTCAGTACTTC	CASSRDRADIQYF
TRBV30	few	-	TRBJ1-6	TGTGCCTGGAGTGTACTAGGGGTTTATAATTCACCCCTCCACTTT	CAWSVLGVYNSPLHF
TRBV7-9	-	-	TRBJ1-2	TGTGCCAGCAGCCCAGGGAAAACGGAGTATGGCTACACCTTC	CASSPGKTEYGYTF
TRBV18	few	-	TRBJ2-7	TGTGCCAGCTCACCGGACATTTTCCAGGCCTACGAGCAGTACTTC	CASSPDIFQAYEQYF
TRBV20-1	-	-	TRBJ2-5	TGCAGTGCTGGGAGAGAAGAGACCCAGTACTTC	CSAGREETQYF
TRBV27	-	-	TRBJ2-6	TGTGCCAGCACCCTGTGGGGGGTCGGGGCCAACGTCCTGACTTTC	CASTLWGVGANVLTF
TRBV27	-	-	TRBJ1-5	TGTGCCAGCAGCCGATCTCACGGGGGTACCCATCAGCCCCAGCATTTT	CASSRSHGGTHQPQHF
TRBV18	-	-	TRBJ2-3	TGTGCCAGCTCACGAGGGTCCCTCACAGATACGCAGTATTTT	CASSRGSLTDTQYF
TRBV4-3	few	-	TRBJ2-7	TGCGCCAGCAGCCAAGAACCCCAGGGATCCTACGAGCAGTACTTC	CASSQEPQGSYEQYF
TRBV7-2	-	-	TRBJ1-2	TGTGCCAGCAGCCGAGGGCAGAACTATGGCTACACCTTC	CASSRGQNYGYTF
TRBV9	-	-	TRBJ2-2	TGTGCCAGCAGCGCTCACCAGAACACCGGGGAGCTGTTTTTT	CASSAHQNTGELFF
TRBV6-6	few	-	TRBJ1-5	TGTGCCAGCTCGGTAGGGATCCAGCCCCAGCATTTT	CASSVGIQPQHF
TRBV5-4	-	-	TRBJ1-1	TGTGCCAGCAGCTTGGACACCTGGAGTTTTGGTGAAGCTTTCTTT	CASSLDTWSFGEAFF
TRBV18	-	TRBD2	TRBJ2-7	TGTGCCAGCTCACCACTATCCGCGGGAGGGGCCTACGAGCAGTACTTC	CASSPLSAGGAYEQYF
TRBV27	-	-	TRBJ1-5	TGTGCCAGCAGTTTGGCGGGTGGCAATCAGCCCCAGCATTTT	CASSLAGGNQPQHF
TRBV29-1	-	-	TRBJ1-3	TGCAGCGTCCTCTCTGGAAACACCATATATTTT	CSVLSGNTIYF
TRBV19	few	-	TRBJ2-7	TGTGCCAGTAGTACTCAGGGCTGGAACGAGCAGTACTTC	CASSTQGWNEQYF
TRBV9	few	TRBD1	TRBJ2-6	TGTGCCAGCAGCTCAGGGGGTCCTGGGGCCAACGTCCTGACTTTC	CASSSGGPGANVLTF
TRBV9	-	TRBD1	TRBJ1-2	TGTGCCAGCAGCGTGGGCCACCAGGGGGGCTATGGCTACACCTTC	CASSVGHQGGYGYTF
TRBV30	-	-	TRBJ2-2	TGTGCCTGGAGTACCGGGGTCACCGGGGAGCTGTTTTTT	CAWSTGVTGELFF
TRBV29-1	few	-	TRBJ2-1	TGCAGCGTTGCCCTTTACAATGAGCAGTTCTTC	CSVALYNEQFF
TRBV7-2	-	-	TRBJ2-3	TGTGCCAGCAGCCCCCGGGGGCGGGCAGATACGCAGTATTTT	CASSPRGRADTQYF
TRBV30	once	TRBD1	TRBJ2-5	TGTGCCTGGAGTGCGCGCAGACAGGGGGGGGAGACCCAGTACTTC	CAWSARRQGGETQYF
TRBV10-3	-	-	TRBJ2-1	TGTGCCATCAGGCCTTCATCCGGTGAGCAGTTCTTC	CAIRPSSGEQFF
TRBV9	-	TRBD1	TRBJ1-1	TGTGCCAGCAGCGTCACAGGGGATGGCACTGAAGCTTTCTTT	CASSVTGDGTEAFF
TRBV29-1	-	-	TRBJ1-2	TGCAGCGTTGGGAGTACTAACTATGGCTACACCTTC	CSVGSTNYGYTF
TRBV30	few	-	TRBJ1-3	TGTGCCTGGAGTCCCCGGGGGGTAATCTCTGGAAACACCATATATTTT	CAWSPRGVISGNTIYF
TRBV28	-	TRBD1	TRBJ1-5	TGTGCCAGCAGATTTACAGGGGGCGCGAGCAATCAGCCCCAGCATTTT	CASRFTGGASNQPQHF
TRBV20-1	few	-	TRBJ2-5	TGCAGTGCCAAAGAGACCCAGTACTTC	CSAKETQYF
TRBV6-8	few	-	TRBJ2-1	TGTGCCAGCAGCCTTCTCCGGGACTCCCGAAACAATGAGCAGTTCTTC	CASSLLRDSRNNEQFF
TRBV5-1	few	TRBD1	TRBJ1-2	TGCGCCAGCAGCTTGGGAGATCGGGACAGAGGTGGCTACACCTTC	CASSLGDRDRGGYTF
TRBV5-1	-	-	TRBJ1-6	TGCGCCAGCAGCTTGGCCCAGACACTTTCACCCCTCCACTTT	CASSLAQTLSPLHF
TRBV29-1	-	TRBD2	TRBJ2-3	TGCAGCATTTATGGACTAGCGGGAGGGCGCACAGATACGCAGTATTTT	CSIYGLAGGRTDTQYF
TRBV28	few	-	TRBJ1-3	TGTGCCAGCAGTACCGGAGTGGACTCTGGAAACACCATATATTTT	CASSTGVDSGNTIYF
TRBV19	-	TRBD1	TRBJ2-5	TGTGCCAGTAGTATACGACAGGGGGCGCAGGAGACCCAGTACTTC	CASSIRQGAQETQYF
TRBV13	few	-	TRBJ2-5	TGTGCCAGCAGCTTACCGGGGTCAGAGACCCAGTACTTC	CASSLPGSETQYF
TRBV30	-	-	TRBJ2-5	TGTGCCTGGAGTTTTAGCAGCTGGGAGACCCAGTACTTC	CAWSFSSWETQYF
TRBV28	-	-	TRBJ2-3	TGTGCCAGCAGTTTCAGAGCCACAGATACGCAGTATTTT	CASSFRATDTQYF
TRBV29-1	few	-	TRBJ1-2	TGCAGCGTGGTCAGGGGTCTCTATGGCTACACCTTC	CSVVRGLYGYTF
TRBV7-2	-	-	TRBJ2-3	TGTGCCAGCAGCCCTCGGACAGAAATAAGTGCAGATACGCAGTATTTT	CASSPRTEISADTQYF